The 32 T cell receptor beta chains given below trace back to one sample, sequenced in a study of blood T cell repertoires in COVID-19. Libraries were prepared by immunoSEQ multiplex PCR; TCRdb keeps only in-frame clonotypes and omits some of them. The sample holds 250,000 to 300,000 clones, roughly nine tenths seen once. The sequenced sample consisted of peripheral blood. Receptors originate from a woman in her twenties or thirties with COVID-19, enrolled during active disease.

V and J are TRBV27 and TRBJ2-7, with 7 positions matching TRBD1. The trim removed 3 bases at V and 4 bases at J, leaving 12 bases unmatched. The V gene's germline CDR1 is MNHEY and CDR2 SMNVEV (reference sequence). The CDR3 is 16 amino acids. For the CDR3, the DNA is TGTGCCAGCAGTTTGCGCCCCCCGGGACAGTTATACGAGCAGTACTTC. Translated: CASSLRPPGQLYEQYF.

Regarding this clone: Given a much more abundant clone one base away, this may be a read error. In DNA form, the CDR3 reads TGTGCCAGCAGCCGGAACACTGAAGCTTTCTTT. Translated, it gives CASSRNTEAFF. This rearrangement joins TRBV9 to TRBJ1-1, with no clear D. This CDR3 is 11 amino acids long. The V end was cut by 4 bases, the J end by 1 base, with 2 bases between. Germline values: CDR1 SGDLS, CDR2 YYNGEE.

This clone was observed a single time. The chain employs TRBV6-5 and TRBJ1-4; tentative D call: TRBD1 (5 bases). Germline assignment: CDR1 MNHEY and CDR2 SVGAGI. The CDR3 sequence is 14 residues long. Trimming shortened V by 6 bases and J by 0 bases, and 8 bases separated the two germline ends. Here the CDR3 reads CASRDTTTNEKLFF. In DNA, the CDR3 is TGTGCCAGCAGGGACACAACAACTAATGAAAAACTGTTTTTT.

The chain employs TRBV20-1 and TRBJ2-1; 10 bases align to TRBD1. The V gene's germline CDR1 is DFQATT and CDR2 SNEGSKA (reference sequence). Germline trimming cut 3 bases from V and 5 bases from J; bases unmatched to any gene: 7. The CDR3 sequence is 15 residues long. The CDR3 DNA sequence: TGCAGTGCTAGTTGGCCGGGACAGGGGCACAATGAGCAGTTCTTC. It yields the protein CSASWPGQGHNEQFF.

The genes are TRBV5-7 and TRBJ2-7; TRBD2 might be the D (6 bases). TRBV5-7 is annotated as an ORF whose role is uncertain. V dropped 0 bases and J dropped 3 bases, with 13 bases sitting between them. The CDR3 consists of 15 residues. The CDR3 loop is CASSLDPTSFYEQYF. CDR3 bases: TGTGCCAGCAGCTTGGACCCTACTAGCTTCTACGAGCAGTACTTC.

V gene TRBV10-1 combines with J gene TRBJ2-1; 7 bases fit TRBD2. The CDR3 has 13 amino acids. With V trimmed by 6 bases and J by 8 bases, 7 bases remained unmatched. Germline V gene sequence: CDR1 WNHNN, CDR2 SYGVQD (reference sequence). In DNA form, the CDR3 reads TGCGCCAGCAGCCGGGGGGTAGCCGATGAGCAGTTCTTC. This translates into CASSRGVADEQFF.

V is TRBV5-4 and J is TRBJ2-7; D not resolved. Trimming cost V 0 bases and J 1 base, with 5 bases left between them. This CDR3 has 13 amino acids. Germline CDR1 and CDR2: SGHNT and YYREEE (reference sequence). CDR3 in DNA: TGTGCCAGCAGCTTGGGGCAGTCCTACGAGCAGTACTTC. This sequence encodes CASSLGQSYEQYF.

The gene calls are TRBV29-1 and TRBJ2-3; 10 bases are a match to TRBD2. CDR1 is SQVTM and CDR2 is ANQGSEA in the germline V gene. The CDR3 runs to 15 residues. Trimming cost V 5 bases and J 2 bases; bases outside gene matches: 7. The CDR3 loop reads CSVILAGDPTDTQYF. CDR3 coding DNA: TGCAGCGTTATTCTAGCGGGGGATCCCACAGATACGCAGTATTTT.

The chain links TRBV19 to TRBJ2-1; 9 positions match TRBD1. Germline V gene sequence: CDR1 LNHDA, CDR2 SQIVND (reference sequence). V gave up 9 bases and J gave up 8 bases; unmatched junction bases: 23. The CDR3 runs 18 residues. The CDR3 region is CASPPGQGSEYRFDEQFF. In DNA form, the CDR3 reads TGTGCCAGCCCCCCGGGACAGGGCTCGGAATATCGGTTCGATGAGCAGTTCTTC.

The chain links TRBV7-9 to TRBJ2-1; 7 bases line up with TRBD1. The germline CDR1 and CDR2 sequences are SEHNR and FQNEAQ (reference sequence). The CDR3 consists of 17 residues. Losses at the gene ends were 4 bases for V and 0 bases for J; bases not matched to a gene: 9. The chain's CDR3 is CASSYRQGISSYNEQFF. CDR3 bases: TGTGCCAGCAGCTACCGACAGGGTATAAGCTCCTACAATGAGCAGTTCTTC. The variable domain in full, completed from reference TRBV7-9 and TRBJ2-1, reads DTGVSQNPRHKITKRGQNVTFRCDPISEHNRLYWYRQTLGQGPEFLTYFQNEAQLEKSRLLSDRFSAERPKGSFSTLEIQRTEQGDSAMYLCASSYRQGISSYNEQFFGPGTRLTVL.

The V and J genes are TRBV6-4 and TRBJ2-1; TRBD2 matches 8 bases. This CDR3 region has 15 residues. CDR1 is MRHNA and CDR2 is SNTAGT in the germline V gene. V gave up 6 bases and J gave up 2 bases; unmatched junction bases: 6. CDR3: CASRPSGGPYNEQFF. DNA of the CDR3: TGTGCCAGCAGACCAAGCGGGGGCCCCTACAATGAGCAGTTCTTC.

This rearrangement joins TRBV18 to TRBJ1-2, with a weak D call TRBD1 (6 bases). V shed 1 base and J shed 3 bases, with 12 bases lying between them. Germline CDR1 KGHSH, CDR2 LQKENI. This CDR3 is 15 amino acids long. CDR3 nucleotide sequence: TGTGCCAGCTCACCACGGGGAGGGGGAGACTATGGCTACACCTTC. Its protein is CASSPRGGGDYGYTF.

This chain uses TRBV18 with TRBJ1-4, with D perhaps TRBD1 (5 bases). This CDR3 region has 15 residues. V was clipped by 4 bases and J by 4 bases, with 13 bases between them. Germline loops: CDR1 KGHSH, CDR2 LQKENI. This chain's CDR3 is CASSRAAGGNEKLFF. The CDR3 nucleotides are TGTGCCAGCTCACGCGCGGCGGGGGGTAATGAAAAACTGTTTTTT.

The chain combines TRBV9 with TRBJ1-2; D may be TRBD1 (5 bases). Germline V lookup: CDR1 SGDLS, CDR2 YYNGEE. The length of the CDR3 is 14 residues. With 4 bases removed from V and 3 bases from J, the gap between germline ends came to 13 bases. The CDR3 here is CASSPRQHYYGYTF. CDR3 nucleotide sequence: TGTGCCAGCAGCCCGCGACAGCATTACTATGGCTACACCTTC.

This chain links TRBV2 with TRBJ1-5; 8 nucleotides align to TRBD1. The CDR3 runs 14 residues. The V and J ends lost 6 bases and 6 bases, in that order; junction bases with no gene match: 7. Per the germline V gene, CDR1 is SNHLY and CDR2 is FYNNEI. The CDR3 here is CASRPGQAGQPQHF. CDR3 sequence (DNA): TGTGCCAGCAGGCCGGGACAGGCCGGTCAGCCCCAGCATTTT.

CDR3 sequence reads: CASSLPGGYLYGYTF. The DNA for the CDR3 is TGTGCCAGCAGCTTGCCGGGGGGCTATCTCTATGGCTACACCTTC. The chain carries TRBV7-9 and TRBJ1-2; possibly TRBD1 for D (6 bases). The CDR3 spans 15 residues. V gave up 3 bases and J gave up 4 bases, with 15 bases separating them. The V gene's germline CDR1 is SEHNR and CDR2 FQNEAQ (reference sequence).

The chain links TRBV7-9 to TRBJ2-6; the D gene is possibly TRBD2 (5 bases). V shed 10 bases and J shed 0 bases, with 7 bases lying between them. The CDR3 loop spans 13 amino acids. Germline V gene data show CDR1 as SEHNR and CDR2 as FQNEAQ (reference sequence). In nucleotides, the CDR3 is TGTGCCAAACTAGACTCTGGGGCCAACGTCCTGACTTTC. This encodes CAKLDSGANVLTF.

J is TRBJ2-3 and V is TRBV5-1; D possibly corresponds to TRBD1 (6 bases). CDR1 and CDR2 from the germline V gene are SGHRS and YFSETQ. Trimming shortened V by 4 bases and J by 5 bases, and 23 bases separated the two germline ends. CDR3 length: 17 amino acids. CDR3 coding DNA: TGCGCCAGCAGCCCTAACGACAGGAAAGGTTACATAGATACGCAGTATTTT. It encodes CASSPNDRKGYIDTQYF.

This chain uses TRBV19 with TRBJ2-1; TRBD2 is a possible D gene (7 bases). The CDR3 is made up of 13 amino acids. CDR1 is LNHDA and CDR2 is SQIVND in the germline V gene (reference sequence). V was trimmed by 10 bases and J by 6 bases, leaving 16 bases between them. The CDR3 here is CATSEGGPNEQFF. The DNA of the CDR3 is TGTGCCACCTCAGAGGGGGGGCCCAATGAGCAGTTCTTC.

The chain recombines TRBV3-1 (or the pseudogene TRBV3-2) with TRBJ2-7; TRBD2 agrees at 14 bases. This CDR3 has 14 residues. The germline V gene has CDR1 LGHDT and CDR2 YNNKEL (reference sequence). Losses at the gene ends were 4 bases for V and 4 bases for J; bases not matched to a gene: 0. The CDR3 loop is CASSRTSGGYEQYF. The CDR3 DNA reads TGTGCCAGCAGCCGGACTAGCGGGGGGTACGAGCAGTACTTC.

The chain carries TRBV19 and TRBJ2-5; TRBD2 agrees at 12 bases. There are 15 residues in the CDR3. V lost 4 bases and J lost 4; bases outside the gene matches: 4. Germline-derived CDR1 and CDR2 are LNHDA and SQIVND (reference sequence). The CDR3 DNA is TGTGCCAGTAGTAGACTAGCGGGGGCTCTAGAGACCCAGTACTTC. Translated, it gives CASSRLAGALETQYF.

The chain employs TRBV27 and TRBJ2-1; perhaps TRBD2 as D (6 bases). In germline, CDR1 is MNHEY, CDR2 SMNVEV (reference sequence). The CDR3 sequence is 15 residues long. Trimming pared 2 bases from V and 8 bases from J, leaving 16 bases between. CDR3 DNA sequence: TGTGCCAGCAGTTTACCGATGGACGGGAGAGATGAGCAGTTCTTC. Translating gives CASSLPMDGRDEQFF.

This chain joins TRBV18 and TRBJ2-7; D may be TRBD1 (6 bases). V lost 5 bases to trimming and J lost 2 bases, with 10 bases between them. CDR1 is KGHSH, CDR2 LQKENI, per germline. The CDR3 runs to 13 residues. CDR3 in amino acids: CASSRQATYEQYF. CDR3 in DNA: TGTGCCAGCTCAAGACAGGCGACCTACGAGCAGTACTTC.

This rearrangement joins TRBV6-1 to TRBJ2-5, with TRBD2 identical over 14 bases. The length of the CDR3 is 16 residues. Looked up from germline, CDR1 is MNHNS and CDR2 is SASEGT. With V trimmed by 4 bases and J by 5 bases, 6 bases remained unmatched. CDR3 in DNA: TGTGCCAGCAGTGTTGGGACTAGCGGGGGAGGGGAGACCCAGTACTTC. Its protein product is CASSVGTSGGGETQYF.

This chain links TRBV6-5 with TRBJ1-2; D remains unclear. Trimming left V 0 bases short and J 4 bases short, with 9 bases between. CDR1 is MNHEY, CDR2 SVGAGI, per germline. CDR3 length equals 14 residues. CDR3 coding DNA: TGTGCCAGCAGTTACTCGATTGGCCCCTATGGCTACACCTTC. The encoded protein is CASSYSIGPYGYTF.

This clone came up a few times. V is TRBV5-4 and J is TRBJ1-6, with D uncertain. The CDR3 runs to 13 residues. Germline assignment: CDR1 SGHNT and CDR2 YYREEE (reference sequence). The CDR3 DNA is TGTGTGCGGGCGGGAATACATAATTCACCCCTCCACTTT. Its translation: CVRAGIHNSPLHF.

The chain links TRBV28 to TRBJ2-3; D gene unclear. Germline CDR1 reads MDHEN; CDR2 reads SYDVKM. The CDR3 runs 12 residues. Trimming removed 7 bases at V and 6 bases at J, with 11 bases between. CDR3 in amino acids: CASTSKADTQYF. CDR3 nucleotide sequence: TGTGCCAGCACCTCAAAAGCGGATACGCAGTATTTT.

The genes are TRBV10-2 and TRBJ2-1; TRBD2 is a possible D gene (5 bases). The CDR3 has 14 amino acids. Germline V gene data show CDR1 as WSHSY and CDR2 as SAAADI. Trimming took off 8 bases at V and 5 bases at J, with 16 bases between the two ends. Here the CDR3 DNA reads TGCGCCAGCTGGGGAGTTCAAGGCCACAATGAGCAGTTCTTC. Translated: CASWGVQGHNEQFF.

Concerning this clone: Other DNA sequences from this sample encode an identical CDR3 as well. This chain connects TRBV3-1 (or the pseudogene TRBV3-2) to TRBJ2-1; 7 bases map to TRBD2. Germline trimming cut 4 bases from V and 0 bases from J; bases unmatched to any gene: 3. CDR1 LGHDT and CDR2 YNNKEL come from the germline V gene (reference sequence). CDR3 length: 15 amino acids. The DNA of the CDR3 is TGTGCCAGCAGCCCAGCGGGGAGCTCCTACAATGAGCAGTTCTTC. Encoded protein: CASSPAGSSYNEQFF.

This clone was found many times. This chain uses TRBV27 with TRBJ2-7; 8 bases map to TRBD1. V trimming: 5 bases; J trimming: 5 bases; junction bases outside the gene matches: 8. The CDR3 sequence is 14 residues long. Germline CDR1 MNHEY, CDR2 SMNVEV (reference sequence). The CDR3 DNA sequence: TGTGCCAGCAGTCTACGATCGGGACAGGACGAGCAGTACTTC. Its protein product is CASSLRSGQDEQYF.

This rearrangement joins TRBV13 to TRBJ2-7; D may be TRBD1 (6 bases). This CDR3 spans 15 amino acids. Trimming took off 5 bases at V and 4 bases at J, with 18 bases between the two ends. Germline-derived CDR1 and CDR2 are PRHDT and FYEKMQ (reference sequence). DNA for the CDR3: TGTGCCAGCAGCCCTCCCTCCAGGGGAACGTACGAGCAGTACTTC. It codes for CASSPPSRGTYEQYF.

This chain connects TRBV25-1 to TRBJ1-4, with D perhaps TRBD1 (6 bases). V was trimmed by 10 bases and J by 4 bases, leaving 22 bases between them. Per the germline V gene, CDR1 is MGHDK and CDR2 is SYGVNS. There are 16 residues in the CDR3. The CDR3 here is CATIDRLVPNNEKLFF. The CDR3 region has the DNA TGTGCCACCATTGACAGGCTCGTACCCAATAATGAAAAACTGTTTTTT.